Shown below are 15 T cell receptor beta chains from a single sample sequenced in a study of blood T cell repertoires in COVID-19. The data were produced by immunoSEQ multiplex PCR, yet TCRdb's version contains in-frame clones alone and is incomplete. The sample shows just under 150,000 clones, approximately 87% of them seen only once. The sequencing sample was made of peripheral blood. The receptors here all came from a man aged 45 to 65 who had recovered from COVID-19.

The genes are TRBV29-1 and TRBJ2-1; TRBD1 might be the D (5 bases). V was shortened by 2 bases and J by 6 bases, with 8 bases between the two germline ends. Germline V CDR1 and CDR2: SQVTM, ANQGSEA. This CDR3 is 12 amino acids long. CDR3 in DNA: TGCAGCGTTGAACTCAGGGCCAATGAGCAGTTCTTC. Encoded protein: CSVELRANEQFF.

The rearrangement uses TRBV4-1 and TRBJ1-2; the D is unclear. V lost 0 bases, J lost 4 bases, and 12 bases lay in between. Looked up from germline, CDR1 is MGHRA and CDR2 is YSYEKL. CDR3 size: 15 residues. The CDR3 reads CASSQDLSSVYGYTF. The DNA for the CDR3 is TGCGCCAGCAGCCAAGATTTATCGAGCGTCTATGGCTACACCTTC.

The chain uses TRBV6-6 and TRBJ1-1, with D possibly being TRBD1 (5 bases). CDR3 length: 15 residues. Trimming removed 5 bases from V and 5 bases from J, with 18 bases in between. Looked up from germline, CDR1 is MNHNY and CDR2 is SVGAGI (reference sequence). CDR3: CASSPLRDWGTEAFF. The CDR3 bases are TGTGCCAGCAGTCCCCTTCGGGACTGGGGGACTGAAGCTTTCTTT.

The chain uses TRBV19 and TRBJ1-6, with 9 bases aligning to TRBD1. This CDR3 is built from 16 residues. V trimming: 5 bases; J trimming: 16 bases; junction bases outside the gene matches: 18. The germline V gene has CDR1 LNHDA and CDR2 SQIVND (reference sequence). CDR3 coding DNA: TGTGCCAGTAGTGCCTCACCGGGACAGGGACCCTTTTATCTCCACTTT. This gives the protein CASSASPGQGPFYLHF.

This chain connects TRBV19 to TRBJ1-5, with TRBD1 identical over 8 bases. Losses at the gene ends were 4 bases for V and 4 bases for J; bases not matched to a gene: 9. This CDR3 contains 16 residues. Germline CDR1 and CDR2: LNHDA and SQIVND (reference sequence). The CDR3 DNA is TGTGCCAGTAGTACCCCGGGGGACAGGAAAAATCAGCCCCAGCATTTT. Translation: CASSTPGDRKNQPQHF.

This sequence joins TRBV4-3 and TRBJ1-1; 12 nucleotides align to TRBD1. The V gene's germline CDR1 is LGHNA and CDR2 YSLEER. This CDR3 comprises 14 residues. The V segment lost 3 bases and the J segment 11 bases; nucleotides outside the gene matches: 7. The CDR3 reads CASSQGQGALGAFF. DNA of the CDR3: TGCGCCAGCAGCCAGGGACAGGGGGCCCTTGGGGCTTTCTTT.

This clone was seen only once. The chain links TRBV6-6 to TRBJ2-2; 12 bases are a match to TRBD2. CDR1 is MNHNY and CDR2 is SVGAGI in the germline V gene (reference sequence). This CDR3 has 16 residues. J gave up 7 bases and V 5 bases, and 8 bases lay outside the gene matches. The CDR3 DNA is TGTGCCAGCAGTCCTAGCGGGGGGGGCCAGATCGGGGAGCTGTTTTTT. It encodes CASSPSGGGQIGELFF.

This chain links TRBV3-1 (or the pseudogene TRBV3-2) with TRBJ2-1; no definite D call. Trimming removed 3 bases at V and 8 bases at J, with 20 bases between. Germline assignment: CDR1 LGHDT and CDR2 YNNKEL (reference sequence). CDR3 length equals 16 residues. In nucleotides, the CDR3 is TGTGCCAGCAGCCACCCCACGGGTACCTACATAGATGAGCAGTTCTTC. Amino acids: CASSHPTGTYIDEQFF.

This chain connects TRBV28 to TRBJ1-6, with 9 bases fitting TRBD1. The CDR3 has 16 amino acids. Germline V CDR1 and CDR2: MDHEN, SYDVKM. The ends lost 4 bases at V and 7 bases at J; junction bases unmatched: 8. Here the CDR3 reads CASSSTGGALNSPLHF. CDR3 in DNA: TGTGCCAGCAGTTCAACAGGGGGCGCCCTCAATTCACCCCTCCACTTT.

This clone has a handful of counts. The chain links TRBV21-1 to TRBJ2-5; the D call TRBD1 from the table was never checked on the DNA. TRBV21-1 is termed a pseudogene. The CDR3 runs to 14 residues. The CDR3 sequence is CASVFWGRQETQYF. The CDR3 DNA is TGTGCCAGCGTGTTCTGGGGGCGTCAAGAGACCCAGTACTTC.

The V and J genes are TRBV18 and TRBJ1-2; D not resolved. The V and J ends lost 0 bases and 9 bases respectively, with 20 bases between them. CDR3 size: 16 residues. Germline V gene lookup returns CDR1 KGHSH and CDR2 LQKENI. CDR3 region: CASSPPTEEDPRRYTF. The CDR3 nucleotides read TGTGCCAGCTCACCACCGACGGAGGAAGATCCGCGCCGCTACACCTTC.

CDR3 protein: CASRRTGDQPQHF. Here the CDR3 DNA reads TGTGCCAGCAGGAGGACAGGGGATCAGCCCCAGCATTTT. The rearrangement links TRBV6-5 to TRBJ1-5; 9 bases are a match to TRBD1. After removal of 6 bases from V and 5 bases from J, the junction contained 2 bases not matched to a gene. From germline, CDR1 is MNHEY and CDR2 SVGAGI. This CDR3 has 13 residues.

J is TRBJ2-4 and V is TRBV7-2; perhaps TRBD1 as D (5 bases). The CDR3 loop spans 14 amino acids. V lost 5 bases and J 6 bases, leaving 14 bases between the germline ends. In germline, CDR1 is SGHTA, CDR2 FQGNSA. The CDR3 DNA follows: TGTGCCAGCAGCCTCCCAGGGCTGGGAAACATTCAGTACTTC. As protein: CASSLPGLGNIQYF.

The V call is TRBV6-6, the J call TRBJ1-5; weak D call: TRBD1 (6 bases). The CDR3 is 13 residues long. V was cut by 4 bases and J by 6 bases, with 10 bases left in between. Germline CDR1 and CDR2: MNHNY and SVGAGI (reference sequence). The CDR3 sequence is CASSSQGPQPQHF. CDR3 DNA sequence: TGTGCCAGCAGTTCACAGGGTCCTCAGCCCCAGCATTTT.

The rearrangement joins TRBV7-2 to TRBJ2-2; D might be TRBD2 (7 bases). Looked up from germline, CDR1 is SGHTA and CDR2 is FQGNSA. This CDR3 region has 16 residues. Trimming pared 2 bases from V and 3 bases from J, leaving 13 bases between. The CDR3 here is CASSLFRGADTGELFF. The CDR3 coding sequence is TGTGCCAGCAGCTTATTTCGGGGGGCGGACACCGGGGAGCTGTTTTTT.